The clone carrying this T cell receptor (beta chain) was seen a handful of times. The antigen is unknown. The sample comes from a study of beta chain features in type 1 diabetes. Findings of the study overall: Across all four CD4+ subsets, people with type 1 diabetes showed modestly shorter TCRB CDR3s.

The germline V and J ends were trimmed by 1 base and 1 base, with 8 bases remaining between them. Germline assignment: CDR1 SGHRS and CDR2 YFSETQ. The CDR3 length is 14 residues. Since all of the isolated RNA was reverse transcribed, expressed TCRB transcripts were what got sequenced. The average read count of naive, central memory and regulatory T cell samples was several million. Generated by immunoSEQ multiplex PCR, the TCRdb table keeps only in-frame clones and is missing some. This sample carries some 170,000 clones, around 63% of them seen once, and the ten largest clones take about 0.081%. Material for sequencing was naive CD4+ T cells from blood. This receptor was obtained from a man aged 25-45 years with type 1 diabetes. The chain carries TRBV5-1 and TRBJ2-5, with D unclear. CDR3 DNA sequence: TGCGCCAGCAGCTTGAACTGGGGCCAAGAGACCCAGTACTTC. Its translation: CASSLNWGQETQYF.